Sequencing of this T cell receptor beta chain was carried out in a study of monozygotic twins with inflammatory bowel disease (dated by TCRdb to about 2019). For the study in its entirety: The complete study included about 30 monozygotic twin pairs: 19 IBD-discordant Danish pairs and nine German pairs, of which four were IBD-concordant and five were IBD-discordant. Disease-associated traits were sought mainly through comparisons between IBD patients and their genetically identical healthy co-twins within discordant pairs. Each individual had, on average, about 151 000 unique TCRalpha sequences and 181 000 unique TCRbeta sequences available for analysis.

Overall study results and their limits: The analysis was unable to tell apart different T cell subtypes. Compared with healthy twins, IBD patients had fewer clonotypes in common with other individuals, a difference most pronounced in patients showing signs of disease activity. A decrease in TCRbeta repertoire diversity, as measured by inverse Simpson index, was observed in IBD patients compared with their healthy co-twins. Because patients received different immunosuppressive treatments, the repertoires may have picked up extra background noise and variability between individuals. Repertoire similarity did not differ between concordant and discordant twins, which could be due to limited statistical power. The results gave no support for a single strong signal or clonotype linked to IBD.

In the case of this clonotype: Its antigen remains unidentified.

Receptors were amplified or captured by 5' RACE. For each TCR library, 3,500 to 4,000 ng of total RNA was used. For each sample, cDNA synthesis with SMARTScribe reverse transcriptase was split into eight separate reactions. During cDNA synthesis, template switching was used to introduce unique molecular identifiers that contained a 6-nucleotide sample barcode. TCRalpha and TCRbeta cDNA was amplified by two nested PCRs of approximately 17 and 9 cycles, with bead purification after each PCR. Before amplification, cDNA was treated with uracil DNA-glycosylase and purified using the QIAquick PCR purification kit. In the second PCR, Illumina TruSeq-compatible adapters and sample-specific barcodes were added. TapeStation and Qubit were used to check library quality and concentration, and roughly 4.9 ng of each library was pooled. Sequencing of pooled libraries was carried out on an Illumina HiSeq2500 single-index Rapid Run using 2 x 100 bp reads and custom sequencing primers. The paper's processing steps were these. MiGEC version 1.2.6 was used for UMI-based consensus assembly to correct PCR and sequencing errors. MiXCR version 2.1.1 was used for V(D)J alignment, clonotype assembly and CDR3 extraction. To normalise gene usage, clonotype sharing and MAIT/NKT TCR abundance, the analysis used the top 1000, 10 000 and 20 000 clonotypes per sample. Diversity was computed as the inverse Simpson index with the vegan R package after downsampling to 27 000 UMIs. Statistical testing used paired Mann-Whitney U tests on the discordant twin pairs and applied Benjamini-Hochberg correction for multiple testing. TCRdb reprocessed the public reads and reports one entry per CDR3 protein sequence, without DNA. The V and J calls and clone size are TCRdb's, not the authors'. The sample's clone listing holds approximately 150,000 distinct CDR3 sequences. The top ten hold about 2.4% of the sample.

From each donor, an approximately 2.4 ml peripheral blood sample was collected into PAXgene tubes and kept at -80 degrees C. Total RNA was isolated from whole blood with the PAXgene blood miRNA kit on an automated QIAcube, without T cell sorting. Peripheral blood from monozygotic twin pairs who were concordant or discordant for inflammatory bowel disease underwent deep TCRalpha and TCRbeta repertoire profiling using unique molecular barcoding. Smoking habits were recorded for all twin pairs, and individuals were classified as current, former or never smokers. Counted from cysteine to phenylalanine, this CDR3 has 11 amino acids. The entry carries no DNA sequence. CDR1 is given as LNHNV and CDR2 as YYDKDF, both from the germline V gene (reference sequence).

Here the chain combines TRBV15 and TRBJ1-2. Input material: blood. This TCR came from a human donor with ulcerative colitis or Crohn's disease, or a healthy co-twin of an affected twin (not recorded which). The CDR3 protein is CATSRDRGYTF.